Detailed here is one T cell receptor (beta chain). Documented time point: peak reinfection, 3 to 8 weeks after reinfection detection. TCR sequencing was done directly ex vivo on sorted cells, without expansion in vitro. This sample was taken from a study of memory CD8 T cells in hepatitis C reinfection. Method: immunoSEQ multiplex PCR; TCRdb's copy keeps in-frame clones and lacks some. The table lists about 45,000 clones, over 75% of them singletons. The CDR3 length is 15 residues. Germline lookup yields CDR1 SGHVS and CDR2 FQNEAQ. The ends lost 7 bases at V and 9 bases at J; junction bases unmatched: 17.

The chain is built from TRBV7-8 and TRBJ2-7, with TRBD2 matching over 8 bases. The receptor's source is a man between 18 and 35 years old with hepatitis C virus infection. The sequenced material came from naive CD8+ T cells sorted from blood. The CDR3 sequence: CASTRLAGGQGGQYF. CDR3 DNA sequence: TGTGCCAGCACGCGTCTAGCGGGCGGACAAGGGGGGCAGTACTTC.